This entry features one TCR beta chain sequence. The antigen is unknown. Germline CDR1 LGHNA, CDR2 YSLEER. With 4 bases clipped from V and 6 bases from J, the junction kept 8 bases outside the gene matches. The length of the CDR3 is 16 residues. The sample comes from a study of cytomegalovirus exposure and HLA in healthy donors. On the study more broadly: From about 179 million T cells, an earlier analysis saw 120 million or so unique TCR beta sequences.

60 Vbeta and 13 Jbeta primers were used in PCR. Using immunoSEQ multiplex PCR, the repertoire was profiled, and TCRdb retains in-frame clones only, with some absent. The data show over 150,000 clones, 60% to 85% seen once. General study results and limits: When the data were analyzed later, several of the most significant clusters appeared to be linked to common viral pathogens.

This receptor was identified in a man in his forties or fifties in good health and CMV-seropositive. Sequencing was performed on PBMCs. The rearrangement uses TRBV4-3 and TRBJ1-5; TRBD1 aligns across 11 bases. The CDR3 region has the DNA TGCGCCAGCAGCCCGACCGGGACAGGGGGTAGTCAGCCCCAGCATTTT. Translation gives CASSPTGTGGSQPQHF.